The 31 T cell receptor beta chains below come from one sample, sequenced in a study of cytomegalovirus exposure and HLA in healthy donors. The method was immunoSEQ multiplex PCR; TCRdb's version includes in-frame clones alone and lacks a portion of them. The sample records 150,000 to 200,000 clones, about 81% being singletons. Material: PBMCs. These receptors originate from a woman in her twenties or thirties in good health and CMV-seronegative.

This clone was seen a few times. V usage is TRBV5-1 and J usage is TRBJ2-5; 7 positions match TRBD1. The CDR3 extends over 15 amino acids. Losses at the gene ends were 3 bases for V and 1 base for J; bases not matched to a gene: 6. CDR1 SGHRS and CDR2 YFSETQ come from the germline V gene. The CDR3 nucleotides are TGCGCCAGCAGCTGGGGGACAGCCTCCCAAGAGACCCAGTACTTC. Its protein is CASSWGTASQETQYF.

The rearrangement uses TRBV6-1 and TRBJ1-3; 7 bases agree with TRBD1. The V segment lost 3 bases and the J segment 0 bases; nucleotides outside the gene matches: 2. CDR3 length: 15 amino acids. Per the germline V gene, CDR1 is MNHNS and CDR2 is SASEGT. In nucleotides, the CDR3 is TGTGCCAGCAGTGAGTACAGGGGCTCTGGAAACACCATATATTTT. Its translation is CASSEYRGSGNTIYF.

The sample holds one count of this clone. The CDR3 DNA is TGTGCCAGCAGCGTAGAAGCGGGGGGTTACACCGGGGAGCTGTTTTTT. It specifies CASSVEAGGYTGELFF. The chain recombines TRBV9 with TRBJ2-2; 9 bases map to TRBD2. Germline V gene lookup returns CDR1 SGDLS and CDR2 YYNGEE. The CDR3 consists of 16 residues. V was clipped by 0 bases and J by 3 bases; unmatched bases: 3.

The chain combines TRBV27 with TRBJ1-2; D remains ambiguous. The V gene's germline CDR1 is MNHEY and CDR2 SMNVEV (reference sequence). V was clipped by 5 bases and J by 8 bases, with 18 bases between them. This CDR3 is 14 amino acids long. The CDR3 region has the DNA TGTGCCAGCAGTCCCCGCCATGGACTCACCGGCTACACCTTC. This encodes CASSPRHGLTGYTF.

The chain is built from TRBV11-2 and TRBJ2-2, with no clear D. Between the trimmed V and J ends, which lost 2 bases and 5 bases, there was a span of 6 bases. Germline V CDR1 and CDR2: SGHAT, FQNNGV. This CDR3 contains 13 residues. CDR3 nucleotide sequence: TGTGCCAGCAGCTTACAGGTTACCGGGGAGCTGTTTTTT. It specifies CASSLQVTGELFF. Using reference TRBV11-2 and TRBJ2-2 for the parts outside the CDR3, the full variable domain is EAGVAQSPRYKIIEKRQSVAFWCNPISGHATLYWYQQILGQGPKLLIQFQNNGVVDDSQLPKDRFSAERLKGVDSTLKIQPAKLEDSAVYLCASSLQVTGELFFGEGSRLTVL.

In DNA form, the CDR3 reads TGCAGCGTTGAGCGTAGAGGGAGAATGAACACTGAAGCTTTCTTT. Protein product: CSVERRGRMNTEAFF. The chain uses TRBV29-1 and TRBJ1-1; D not certain. V was shortened by 3 bases and J by 0 bases, with 14 bases between the two germline ends. CDR1 and CDR2 from the germline V gene are SQVTM and ANQGSEA. This CDR3 is built from 15 residues.

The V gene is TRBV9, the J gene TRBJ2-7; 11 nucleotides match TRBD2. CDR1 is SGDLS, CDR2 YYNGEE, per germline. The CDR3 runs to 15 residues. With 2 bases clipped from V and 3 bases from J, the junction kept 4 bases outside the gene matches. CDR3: CASSVGGLADYEQYF. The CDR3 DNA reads TGTGCCAGCAGCGTGGGGGGACTAGCGGACTACGAGCAGTACTTC. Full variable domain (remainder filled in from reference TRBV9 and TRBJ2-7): DSGVTQTPKHLITATGQRVTLRCSPRSGDLSVYWYQQSLDQGLQFLIQYYNGEERAKGNILERFSAQQFPDLHSELNLSSLELGDSALYFCASSVGGLADYEQYFGPGTRLTVT.

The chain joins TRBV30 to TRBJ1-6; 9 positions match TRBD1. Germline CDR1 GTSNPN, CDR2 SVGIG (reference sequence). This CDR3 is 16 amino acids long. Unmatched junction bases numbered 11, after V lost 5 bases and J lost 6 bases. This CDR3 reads CAWGGQGTGLNSPLHF. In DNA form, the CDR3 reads TGTGCCTGGGGTGGCCAGGGGACAGGGCTTAATTCACCCCTCCACTTT. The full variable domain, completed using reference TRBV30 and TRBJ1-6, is SQTIHQWPATLVQPVGSPLSLECTVEGTSNPNLYWYRQAAGRGLQLLFYSVGIGQISSEVPQNLSASRPQDRQFILSSKKLLLSDSGFYLCAWGGQGTGLNSPLHFGNGTRLTVT.

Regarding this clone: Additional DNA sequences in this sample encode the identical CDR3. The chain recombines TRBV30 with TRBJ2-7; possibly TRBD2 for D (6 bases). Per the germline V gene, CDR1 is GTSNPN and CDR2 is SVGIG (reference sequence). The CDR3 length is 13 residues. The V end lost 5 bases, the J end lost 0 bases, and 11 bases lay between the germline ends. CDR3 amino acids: CAWSRGGSYEQYF. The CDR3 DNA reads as TGTGCCTGGTCCCGGGGAGGCTCCTACGAGCAGTACTTC.

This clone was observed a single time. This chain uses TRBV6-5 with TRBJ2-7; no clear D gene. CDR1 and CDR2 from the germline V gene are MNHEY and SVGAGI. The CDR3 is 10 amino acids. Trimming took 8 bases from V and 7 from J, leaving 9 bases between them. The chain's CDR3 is CASGSWEQYF. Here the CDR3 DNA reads TGTGCCAGCGGCTCATGGGAGCAGTACTTC.

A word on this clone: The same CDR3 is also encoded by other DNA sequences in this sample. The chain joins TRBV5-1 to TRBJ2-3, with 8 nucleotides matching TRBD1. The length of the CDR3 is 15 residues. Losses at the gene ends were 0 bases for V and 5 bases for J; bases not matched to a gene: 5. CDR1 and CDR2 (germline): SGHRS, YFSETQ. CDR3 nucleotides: TGCGCCAGCAGCTTGGCCAGGGGGCGCGGAGATACGCAGTATTTT. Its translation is CASSLARGRGDTQYF.

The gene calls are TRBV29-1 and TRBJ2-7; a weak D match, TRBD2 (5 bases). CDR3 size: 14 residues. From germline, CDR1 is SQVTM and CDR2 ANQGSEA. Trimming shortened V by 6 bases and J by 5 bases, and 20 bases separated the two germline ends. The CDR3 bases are TGCAGCGTCACCTGGGAGCCCGTAGAGGACGAGCAGTACTTC. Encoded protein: CSVTWEPVEDEQYF.

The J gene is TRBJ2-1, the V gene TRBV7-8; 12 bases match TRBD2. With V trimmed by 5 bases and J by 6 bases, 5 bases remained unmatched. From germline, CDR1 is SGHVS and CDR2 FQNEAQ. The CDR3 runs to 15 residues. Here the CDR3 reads CASSARLAGVNEQFF. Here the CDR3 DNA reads TGTGCCAGCAGCGCGAGACTAGCGGGAGTCAATGAGCAGTTCTTC.

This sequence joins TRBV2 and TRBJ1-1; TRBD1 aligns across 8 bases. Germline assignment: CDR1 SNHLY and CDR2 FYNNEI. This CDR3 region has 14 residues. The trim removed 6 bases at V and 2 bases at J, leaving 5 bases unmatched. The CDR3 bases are TGTGCCAGCAGGCAACAGGGGGTTAACACTGAAGCTTTCTTT. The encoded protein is CASRQQGVNTEAFF.

The CDR3 sequence is CASSLAREWKSAGELFF. The CDR3 DNA follows: TGCGCCAGCAGCTTGGCGAGGGAATGGAAGTCGGCCGGGGAGCTGTTTTTT. The gene calls are TRBV5-1 and TRBJ2-2, with a weak D call TRBD2 (5 bases). CDR3 size: 17 residues. The V end was cut by 0 bases, the J end by 6 bases, with 18 bases between. CDR1 is SGHRS and CDR2 is YFSETQ in the germline V gene.

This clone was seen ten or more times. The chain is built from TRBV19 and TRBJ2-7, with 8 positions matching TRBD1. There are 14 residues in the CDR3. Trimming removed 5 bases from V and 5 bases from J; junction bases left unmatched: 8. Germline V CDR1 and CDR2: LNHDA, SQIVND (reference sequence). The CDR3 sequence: CASSSAGGSDEQYF. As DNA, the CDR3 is TGTGCCAGTAGTTCGGCAGGGGGCAGCGACGAGCAGTACTTC.

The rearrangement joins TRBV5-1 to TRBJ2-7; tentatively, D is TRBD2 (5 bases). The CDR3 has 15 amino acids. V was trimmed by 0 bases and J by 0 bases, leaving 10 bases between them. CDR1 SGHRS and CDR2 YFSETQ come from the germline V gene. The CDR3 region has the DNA TGCGCCAGCAGCTTGGGAGGGATTTTCTCCTACGAGCAGTACTTC. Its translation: CASSLGGIFSYEQYF.

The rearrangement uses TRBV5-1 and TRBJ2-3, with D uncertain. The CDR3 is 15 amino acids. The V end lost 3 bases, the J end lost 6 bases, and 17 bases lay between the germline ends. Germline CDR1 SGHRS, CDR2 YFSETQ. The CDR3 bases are TGCGCCAGCAGCTCTGAGCCTTATCTACTCGATACGCAGTATTTT. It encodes CASSSEPYLLDTQYF.

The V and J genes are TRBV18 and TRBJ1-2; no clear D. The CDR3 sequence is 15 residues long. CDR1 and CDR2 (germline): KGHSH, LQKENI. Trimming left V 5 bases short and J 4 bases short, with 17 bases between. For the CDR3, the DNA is TGTGCCAGCTCAGCCTCCACGGGAAACAGCTATGGCTACACCTTC. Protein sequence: CASSASTGNSYGYTF.

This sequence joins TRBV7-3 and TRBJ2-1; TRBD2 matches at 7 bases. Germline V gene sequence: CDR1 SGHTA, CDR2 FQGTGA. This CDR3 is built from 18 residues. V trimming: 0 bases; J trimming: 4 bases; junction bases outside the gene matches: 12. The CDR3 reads CASSLTKSLASGYNEQFF. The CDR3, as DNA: TGTGCCAGCAGCTTAACAAAATCACTAGCGTCGGGGTACAATGAGCAGTTCTTC.

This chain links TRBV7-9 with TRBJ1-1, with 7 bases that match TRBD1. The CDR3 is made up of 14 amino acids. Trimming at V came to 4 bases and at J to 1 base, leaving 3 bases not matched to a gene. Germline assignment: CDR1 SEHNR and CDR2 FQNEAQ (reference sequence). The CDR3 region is CASSSGQTNTEAFF. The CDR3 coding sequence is TGTGCCAGCAGCTCGGGACAGACGAACACTGAAGCTTTCTTT.

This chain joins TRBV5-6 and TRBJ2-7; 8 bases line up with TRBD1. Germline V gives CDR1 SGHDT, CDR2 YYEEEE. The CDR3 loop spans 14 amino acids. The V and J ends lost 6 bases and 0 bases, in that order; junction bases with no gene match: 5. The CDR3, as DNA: TGTGCCAGCATCAGAACAGGGGGCTCCTACGAGCAGTACTTC. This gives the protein CASIRTGGSYEQYF.

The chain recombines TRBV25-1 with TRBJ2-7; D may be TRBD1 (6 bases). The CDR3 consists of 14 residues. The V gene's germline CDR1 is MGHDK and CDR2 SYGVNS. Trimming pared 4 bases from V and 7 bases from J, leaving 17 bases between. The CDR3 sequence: CASSGSSTGWEQYF. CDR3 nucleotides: TGTGCCAGCAGTGGATCCTCGACAGGATGGGAGCAGTACTTC.

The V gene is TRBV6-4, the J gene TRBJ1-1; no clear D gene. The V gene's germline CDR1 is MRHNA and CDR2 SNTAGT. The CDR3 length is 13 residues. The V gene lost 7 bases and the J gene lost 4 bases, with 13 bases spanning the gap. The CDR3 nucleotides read TGTGCCAGCATTCCCCTCTTGAGCACTGAAGCTTTCTTT. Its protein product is CASIPLLSTEAFF.

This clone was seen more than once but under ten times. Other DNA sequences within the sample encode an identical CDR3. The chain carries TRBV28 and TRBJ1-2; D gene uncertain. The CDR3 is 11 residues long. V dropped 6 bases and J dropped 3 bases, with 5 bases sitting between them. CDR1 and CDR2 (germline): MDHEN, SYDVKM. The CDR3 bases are TGTGCCAGCAGCCGTGACTATGGCTACACCTTC. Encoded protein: CASSRDYGYTF.

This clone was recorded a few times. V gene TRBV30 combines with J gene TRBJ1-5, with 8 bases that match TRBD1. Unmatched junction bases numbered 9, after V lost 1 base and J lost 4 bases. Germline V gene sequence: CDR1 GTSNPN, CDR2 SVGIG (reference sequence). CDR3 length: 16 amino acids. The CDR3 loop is CAWSGRTGFKNQPQHF. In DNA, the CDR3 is TGTGCCTGGAGTGGACGGACAGGGTTTAAGAATCAGCCCCAGCATTTT.

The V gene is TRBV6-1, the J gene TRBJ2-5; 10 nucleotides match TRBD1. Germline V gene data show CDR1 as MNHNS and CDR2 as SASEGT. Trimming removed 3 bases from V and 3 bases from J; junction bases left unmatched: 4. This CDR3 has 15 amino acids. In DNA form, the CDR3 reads TGTGCCAGCAGTGACGGACAGGGGGGAAAAGAGACCCAGTACTTC. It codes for CASSDGQGGKETQYF.

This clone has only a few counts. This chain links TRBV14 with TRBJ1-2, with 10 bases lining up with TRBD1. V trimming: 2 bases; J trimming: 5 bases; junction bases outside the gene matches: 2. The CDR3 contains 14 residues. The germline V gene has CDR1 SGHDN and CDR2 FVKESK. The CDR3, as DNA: TGTGCCAGCAGCCAACGGACAGGGGGTTATGGCTACACCTTC. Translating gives CASSQRTGGYGYTF.

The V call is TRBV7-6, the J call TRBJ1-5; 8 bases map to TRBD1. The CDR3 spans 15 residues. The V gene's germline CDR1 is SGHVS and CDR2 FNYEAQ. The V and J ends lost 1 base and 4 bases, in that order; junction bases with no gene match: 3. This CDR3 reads CASSLGQGPNQPQHF. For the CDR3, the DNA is TGTGCCAGCAGCTTAGGACAGGGGCCGAATCAGCCCCAGCATTTT. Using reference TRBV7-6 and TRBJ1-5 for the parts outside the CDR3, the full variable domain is GAGVSQSPRYKVTKRGQDVALRCDPISGHVSLYWYRQALGQGPEFLTYFNYEAQQDKSGLPNDRFSAERPEGSISTLTIQRTEQRDSAMYRCASSLGQGPNQPQHFGDGTRLSIL.

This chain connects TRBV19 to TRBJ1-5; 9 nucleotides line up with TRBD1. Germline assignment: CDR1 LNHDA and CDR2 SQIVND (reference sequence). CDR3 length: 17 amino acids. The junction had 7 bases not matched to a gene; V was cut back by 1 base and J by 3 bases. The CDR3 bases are TGTGCCAGTAGTATAGGTGCCTACAGGGGGCACAATCAGCCCCAGCATTTT. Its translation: CASSIGAYRGHNQPQHF.

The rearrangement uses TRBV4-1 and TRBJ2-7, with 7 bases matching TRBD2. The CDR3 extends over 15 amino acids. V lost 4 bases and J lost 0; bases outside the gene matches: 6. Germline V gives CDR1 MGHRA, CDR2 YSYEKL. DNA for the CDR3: TGCGCCAGCAGCCTCCCCGGGACTAACTCCTACGAGCAGTACTTC. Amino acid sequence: CASSLPGTNSYEQYF.